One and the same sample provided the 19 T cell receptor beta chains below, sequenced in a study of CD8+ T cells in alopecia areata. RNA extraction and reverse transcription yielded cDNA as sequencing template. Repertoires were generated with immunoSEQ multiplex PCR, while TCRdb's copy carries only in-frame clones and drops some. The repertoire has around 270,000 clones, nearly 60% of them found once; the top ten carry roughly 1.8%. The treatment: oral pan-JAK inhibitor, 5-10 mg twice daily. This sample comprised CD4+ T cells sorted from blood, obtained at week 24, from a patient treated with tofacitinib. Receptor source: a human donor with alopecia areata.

This CDR3 reads CASSLQGRTDTQYF. CDR3 nucleotide sequence: TGCGCCAGCAGCTTACAGGGGAGAACAGATACGCAGTATTTT. The V gene is TRBV5-1, the J gene TRBJ2-3; 7 positions match TRBD1. CDR3 length: 14 residues. Germline CDR1 reads SGHRS; CDR2 reads YFSETQ. J lost 3 bases, V lost 2 bases, and 3 bases had no gene match.

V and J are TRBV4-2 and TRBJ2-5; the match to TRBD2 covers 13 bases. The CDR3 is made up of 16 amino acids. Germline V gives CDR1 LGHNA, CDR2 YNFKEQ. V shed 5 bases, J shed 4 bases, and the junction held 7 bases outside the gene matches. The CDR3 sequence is CASSKLAGGPGETQYF. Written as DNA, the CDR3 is TGTGCCAGCAGCAAACTAGCGGGGGGGCCGGGAGAGACCCAGTACTTC.

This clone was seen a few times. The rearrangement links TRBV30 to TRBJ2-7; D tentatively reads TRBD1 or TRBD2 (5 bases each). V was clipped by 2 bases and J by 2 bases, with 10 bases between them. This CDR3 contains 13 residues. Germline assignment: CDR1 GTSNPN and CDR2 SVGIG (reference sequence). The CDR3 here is CAWSTGTTYEQYF. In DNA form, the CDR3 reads TGTGCCTGGAGTACTGGGACCACCTACGAGCAGTACTTC. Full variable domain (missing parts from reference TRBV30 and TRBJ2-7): SQTIHQWPATLVQPVGSPLSLECTVEGTSNPNLYWYRQAAGRGLQLLFYSVGIGQISSEVPQNLSASRPQDRQFILSSKKLLLSDSGFYLCAWSTGTTYEQYFGPGTRLTVT.

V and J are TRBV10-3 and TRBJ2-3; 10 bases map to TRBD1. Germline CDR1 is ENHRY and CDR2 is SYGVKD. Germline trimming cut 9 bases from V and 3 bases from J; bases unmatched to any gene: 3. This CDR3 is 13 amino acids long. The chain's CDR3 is CAIGQGGTDTQYF. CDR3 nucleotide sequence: TGTGCCATTGGACAGGGGGGGACAGATACGCAGTATTTT.

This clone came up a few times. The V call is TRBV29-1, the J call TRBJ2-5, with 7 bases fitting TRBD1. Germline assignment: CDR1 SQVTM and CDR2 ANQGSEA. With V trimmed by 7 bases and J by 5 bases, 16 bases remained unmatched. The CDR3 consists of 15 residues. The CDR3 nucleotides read TGCAGCGCCGCCTTAGGGGGCGTTGGGCGGGAGACCCAGTACTTC. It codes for CSAALGGVGRETQYF.

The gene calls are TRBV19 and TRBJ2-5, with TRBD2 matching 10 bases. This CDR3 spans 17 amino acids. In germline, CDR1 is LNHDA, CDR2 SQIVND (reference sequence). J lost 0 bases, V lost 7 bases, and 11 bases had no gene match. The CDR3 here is CASTIGGSGGDQETQYF. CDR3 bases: TGTGCCAGTACCATTGGAGGAAGCGGGGGGGACCAAGAGACCCAGTACTTC. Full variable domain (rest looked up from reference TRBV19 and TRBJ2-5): DGGITQSPKYLFRKEGQNVTLSCEQNLNHDAMYWYRQDPGQGLRLIYYSQIVNDFQKGDIAEGYSVSREKKESFPLTVTSAQKNPTAFYLCASTIGGSGGDQETQYFGPGTRLLVL.

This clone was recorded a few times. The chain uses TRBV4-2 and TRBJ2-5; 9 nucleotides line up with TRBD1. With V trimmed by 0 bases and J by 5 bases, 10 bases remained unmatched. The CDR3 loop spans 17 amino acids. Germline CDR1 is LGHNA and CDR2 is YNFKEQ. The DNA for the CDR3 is TGTGCCAGCAGCCAAGACCCGGGACAGGGAATGGGGGAGACCCAGTACTTC. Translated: CASSQDPGQGMGETQYF.

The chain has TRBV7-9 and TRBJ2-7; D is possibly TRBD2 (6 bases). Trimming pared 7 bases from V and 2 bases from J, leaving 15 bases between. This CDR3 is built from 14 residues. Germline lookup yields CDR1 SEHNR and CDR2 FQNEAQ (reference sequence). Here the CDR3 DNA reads TGTGCCAGCACCGACGGACTACCCGCCTACGAGCAGTACTTC. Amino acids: CASTDGLPAYEQYF.

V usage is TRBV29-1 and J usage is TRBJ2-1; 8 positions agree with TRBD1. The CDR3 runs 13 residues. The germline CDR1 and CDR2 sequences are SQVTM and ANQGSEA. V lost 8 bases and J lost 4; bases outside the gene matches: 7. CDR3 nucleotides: TGCAGCTTCCAGGGGGCGAGATACAATGAGCAGTTCTTC. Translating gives CSFQGARYNEQFF.

Written as DNA, the CDR3 is TGCAGCGTTCGGGGCCGGGAGACCCAGTACTTC. Protein product: CSVRGRETQYF. The chain is built from TRBV29-1 and TRBJ2-5; D is perhaps TRBD1 or TRBD2 (5 bases each). Germline-derived CDR1 and CDR2 are SQVTM and ANQGSEA. The CDR3 runs to 11 residues. The V end lost 5 bases, the J end lost 5 bases, and 9 bases lay between the germline ends.

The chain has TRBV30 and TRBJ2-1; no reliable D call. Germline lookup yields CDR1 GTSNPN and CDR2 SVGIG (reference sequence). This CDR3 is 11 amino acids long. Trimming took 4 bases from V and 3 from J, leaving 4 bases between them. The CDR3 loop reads CAWTDYNEQFF. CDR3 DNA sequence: TGTGCCTGGACAGACTACAATGAGCAGTTCTTC.

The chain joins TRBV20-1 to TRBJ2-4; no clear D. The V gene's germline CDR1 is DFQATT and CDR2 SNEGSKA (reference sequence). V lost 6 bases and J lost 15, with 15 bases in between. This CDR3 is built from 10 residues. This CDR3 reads CSAQESLPYF. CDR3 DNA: TGCAGTGCCCAGGAAAGTTTACCGTACTTC.

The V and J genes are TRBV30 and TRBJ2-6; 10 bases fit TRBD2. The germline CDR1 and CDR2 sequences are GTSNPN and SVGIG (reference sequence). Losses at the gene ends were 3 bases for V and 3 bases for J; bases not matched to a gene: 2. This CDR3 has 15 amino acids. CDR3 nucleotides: TGTGCCTGGAGACTAGCGGGGTATGGGGCCAACGTCCTGACTTTC. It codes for CAWRLAGYGANVLTF.

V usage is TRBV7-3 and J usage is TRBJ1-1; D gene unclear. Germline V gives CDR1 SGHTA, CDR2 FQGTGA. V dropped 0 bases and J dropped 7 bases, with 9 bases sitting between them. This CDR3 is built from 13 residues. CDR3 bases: TGTGCCAGCAGCTTAACACTCAGAGATGAAGCTTTCTTT. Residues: CASSLTLRDEAFF.

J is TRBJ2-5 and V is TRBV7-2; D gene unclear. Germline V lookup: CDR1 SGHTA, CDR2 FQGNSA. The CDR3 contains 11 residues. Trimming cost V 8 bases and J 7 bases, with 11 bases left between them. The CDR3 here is CASALLRTQYF. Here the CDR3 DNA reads TGTGCCAGCGCCTTACTAAGGACCCAGTACTTC.

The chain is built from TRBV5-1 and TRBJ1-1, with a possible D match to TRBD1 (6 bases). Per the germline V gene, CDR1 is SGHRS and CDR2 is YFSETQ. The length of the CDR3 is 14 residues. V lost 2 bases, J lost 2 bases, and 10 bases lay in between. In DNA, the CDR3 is TGCGCCAGCAGCTTCGACAGGACCAACACTGAAGCTTTCTTT. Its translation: CASSFDRTNTEAFF.

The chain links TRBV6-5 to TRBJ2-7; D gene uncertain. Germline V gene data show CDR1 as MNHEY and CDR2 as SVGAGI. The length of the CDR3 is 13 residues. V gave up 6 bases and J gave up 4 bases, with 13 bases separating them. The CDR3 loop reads CASSRTSEYEQYF. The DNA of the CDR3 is TGTGCCAGCAGCCGGACGTCTGAATACGAGCAGTACTTC.

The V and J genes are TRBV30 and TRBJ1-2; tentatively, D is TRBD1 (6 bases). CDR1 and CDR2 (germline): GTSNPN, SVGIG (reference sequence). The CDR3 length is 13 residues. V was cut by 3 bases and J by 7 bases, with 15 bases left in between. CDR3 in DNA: TGTGCCTGGAGACTACAGGGAATTATTGGCTACACCTTC. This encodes CAWRLQGIIGYTF.

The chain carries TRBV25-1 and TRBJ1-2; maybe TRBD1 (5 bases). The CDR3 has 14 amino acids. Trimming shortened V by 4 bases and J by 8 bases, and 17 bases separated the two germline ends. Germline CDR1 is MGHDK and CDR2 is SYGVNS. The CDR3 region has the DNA TGTGCCAGCAGTGTCCTAGGGGCGAACTGGGGCTACACCTTC. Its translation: CASSVLGANWGYTF.